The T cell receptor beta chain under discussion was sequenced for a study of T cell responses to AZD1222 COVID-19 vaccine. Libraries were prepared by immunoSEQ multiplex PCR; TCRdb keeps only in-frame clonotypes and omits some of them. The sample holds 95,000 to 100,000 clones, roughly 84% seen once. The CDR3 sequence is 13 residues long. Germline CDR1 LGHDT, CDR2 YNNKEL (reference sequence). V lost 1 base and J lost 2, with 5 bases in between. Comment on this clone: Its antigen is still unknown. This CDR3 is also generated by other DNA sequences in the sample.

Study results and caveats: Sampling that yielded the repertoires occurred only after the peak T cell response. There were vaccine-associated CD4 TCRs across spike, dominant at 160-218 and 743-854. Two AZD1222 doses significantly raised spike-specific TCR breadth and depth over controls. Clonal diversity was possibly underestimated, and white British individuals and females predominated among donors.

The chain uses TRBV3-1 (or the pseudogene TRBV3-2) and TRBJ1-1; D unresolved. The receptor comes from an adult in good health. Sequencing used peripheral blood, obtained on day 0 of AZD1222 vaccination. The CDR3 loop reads CASSQVSNTEAFF. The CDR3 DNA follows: TGTGCCAGCAGCCAAGTTTCCAACACTGAAGCTTTCTTT.